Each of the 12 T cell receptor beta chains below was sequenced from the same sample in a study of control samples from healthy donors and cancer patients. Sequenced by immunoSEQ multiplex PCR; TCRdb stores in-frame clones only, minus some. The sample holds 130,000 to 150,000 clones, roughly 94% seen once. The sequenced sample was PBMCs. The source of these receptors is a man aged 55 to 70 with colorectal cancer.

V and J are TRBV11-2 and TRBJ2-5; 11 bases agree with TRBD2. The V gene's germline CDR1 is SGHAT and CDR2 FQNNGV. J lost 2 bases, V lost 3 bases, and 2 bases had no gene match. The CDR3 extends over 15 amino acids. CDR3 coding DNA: TGTGCCAGCAGCTTTACTAGCGGGGGACAAGAGACCCAGTACTTC. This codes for CASSFTSGGQETQYF.

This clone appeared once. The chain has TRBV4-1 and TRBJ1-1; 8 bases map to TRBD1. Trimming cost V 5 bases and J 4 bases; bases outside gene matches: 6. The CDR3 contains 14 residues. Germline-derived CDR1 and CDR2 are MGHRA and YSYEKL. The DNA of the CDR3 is TGCGCCAGCAGCTCCAGGGGGCTGGGCACTGAAGCTTTCTTT. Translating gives CASSSRGLGTEAFF.

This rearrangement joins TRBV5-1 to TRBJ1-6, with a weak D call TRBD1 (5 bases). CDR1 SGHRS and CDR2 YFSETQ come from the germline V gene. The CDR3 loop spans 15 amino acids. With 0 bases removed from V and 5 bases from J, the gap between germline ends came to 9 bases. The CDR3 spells CASSLAGTDNSPLHF. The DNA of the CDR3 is TGCGCCAGCAGCTTGGCCGGGACGGATAATTCACCCCTCCACTTT.

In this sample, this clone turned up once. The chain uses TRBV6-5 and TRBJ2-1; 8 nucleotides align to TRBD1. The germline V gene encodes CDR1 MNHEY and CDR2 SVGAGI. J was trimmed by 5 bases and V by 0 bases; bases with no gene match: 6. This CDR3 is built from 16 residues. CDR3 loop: CASSYSTQGGHNEQFF. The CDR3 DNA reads TGTGCCAGCAGTTACTCGACACAGGGGGGCCACAATGAGCAGTTCTTC.

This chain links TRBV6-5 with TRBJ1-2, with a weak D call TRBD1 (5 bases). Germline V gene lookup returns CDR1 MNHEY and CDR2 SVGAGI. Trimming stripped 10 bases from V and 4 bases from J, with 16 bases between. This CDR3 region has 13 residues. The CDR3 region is CATVAGTAYGYTF. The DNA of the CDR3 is TGTGCCACCGTCGCCGGGACGGCCTATGGCTACACCTTC.

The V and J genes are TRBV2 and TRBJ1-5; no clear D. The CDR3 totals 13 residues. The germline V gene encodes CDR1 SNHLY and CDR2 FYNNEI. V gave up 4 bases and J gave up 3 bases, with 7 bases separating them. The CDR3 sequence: CASSGQNNQPQHF. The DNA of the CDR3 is TGTGCCAGCAGTGGCCAGAACAATCAGCCCCAGCATTTT.

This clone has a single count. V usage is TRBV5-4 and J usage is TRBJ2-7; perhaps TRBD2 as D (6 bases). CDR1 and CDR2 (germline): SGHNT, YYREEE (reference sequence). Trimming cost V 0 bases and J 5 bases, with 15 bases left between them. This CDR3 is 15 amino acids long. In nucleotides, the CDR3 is TGTGCCAGCAGCTTGGTTGGGGGGATGATAAACGAGCAGTACTTC. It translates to CASSLVGGMINEQYF.

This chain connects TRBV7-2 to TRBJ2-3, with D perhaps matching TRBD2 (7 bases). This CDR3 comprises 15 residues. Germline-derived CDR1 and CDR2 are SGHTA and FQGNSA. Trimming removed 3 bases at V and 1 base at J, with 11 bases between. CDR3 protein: CASSFGGGRTDTQYF. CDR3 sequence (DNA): TGTGCCAGCAGCTTCGGCGGGGGCCGCACAGATACGCAGTATTTT.

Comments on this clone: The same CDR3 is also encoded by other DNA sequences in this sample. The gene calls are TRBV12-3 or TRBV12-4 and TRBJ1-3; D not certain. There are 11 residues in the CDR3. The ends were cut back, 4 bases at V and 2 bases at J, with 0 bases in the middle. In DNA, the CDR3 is TGTGCCAGCAGTTCTGGAAACACCATATATTTT. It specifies CASSSGNTIYF.

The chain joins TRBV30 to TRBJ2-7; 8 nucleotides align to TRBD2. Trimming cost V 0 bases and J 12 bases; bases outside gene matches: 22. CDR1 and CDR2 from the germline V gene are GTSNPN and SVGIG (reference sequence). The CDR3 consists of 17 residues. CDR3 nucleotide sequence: TGTGCCTGGAGTGTACGTTTAGCGGGGACTCGCGGTGACATGCGGTACTTC. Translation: CAWSVRLAGTRGDMRYF.

CDR3 sequence reads: CASTPTGANYGYTF. The CDR3 DNA reads TGTGCCAGTACCCCGACAGGGGCCAACTATGGCTACACCTTC. The V gene is TRBV19, the J gene TRBJ1-2; 8 positions match TRBD1. CDR1 and CDR2 from the germline V gene are LNHDA and SQIVND (reference sequence). After removal of 7 bases from V and 2 bases from J, the junction contained 6 bases not matched to a gene. The CDR3 runs 14 residues.

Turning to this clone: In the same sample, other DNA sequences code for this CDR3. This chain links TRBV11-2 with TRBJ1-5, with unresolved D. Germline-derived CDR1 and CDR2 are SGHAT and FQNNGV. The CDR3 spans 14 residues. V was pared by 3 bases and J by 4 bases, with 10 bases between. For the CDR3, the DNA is TGTGCCAGCAGCTTGGGCAGTGGTAATCAGCCCCAGCATTTT. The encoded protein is CASSLGSGNQPQHF.